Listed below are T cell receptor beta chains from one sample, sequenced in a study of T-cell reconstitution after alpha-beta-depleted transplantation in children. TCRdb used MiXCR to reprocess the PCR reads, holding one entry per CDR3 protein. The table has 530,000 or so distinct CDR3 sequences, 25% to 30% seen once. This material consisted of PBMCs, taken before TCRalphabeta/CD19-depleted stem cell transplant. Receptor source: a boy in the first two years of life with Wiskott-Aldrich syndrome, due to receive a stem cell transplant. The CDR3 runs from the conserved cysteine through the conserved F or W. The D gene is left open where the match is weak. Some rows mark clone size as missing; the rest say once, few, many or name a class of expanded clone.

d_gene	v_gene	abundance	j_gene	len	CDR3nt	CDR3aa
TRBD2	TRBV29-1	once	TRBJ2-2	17	TGCAGCGTGCGGCGGACTAGCGGGATCGCGAACACCGGGGAGCTGTTTTTT	CSVRRTSGIANTGELFF
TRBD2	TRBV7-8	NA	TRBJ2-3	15	TGTGCCAGCAGCTTAGGGCAGGGAGGGTTAGATACGCAGTATTTT	CASSLGQGGLDTQYF
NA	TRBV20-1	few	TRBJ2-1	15	TGCAGTGCTGTTGCTTCGGGGCAGTCCTACAATGAGCAGTTCTTC	CSAVASGQSYNEQFF
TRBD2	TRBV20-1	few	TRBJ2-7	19	TGCAGTGCAGAGACCATCGGACTAGCGGTACCCTTGAGCTCCTACGAGCAGTACTTC	CSAETIGLAVPLSSYEQYF
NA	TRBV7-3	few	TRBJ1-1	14	TGTGCCAGCAGCTTAGGTTACGGGAACACTGAAGCTTTCTTT	CASSLGYGNTEAFF
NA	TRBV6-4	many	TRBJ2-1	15	TGTGCCAGCAGTCCCTCAACCTCAGGAACCAATGAGCAGTTCTTC	CASSPSTSGTNEQFF
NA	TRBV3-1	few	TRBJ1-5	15	TGTGCCAGCAGCCAAGATTACAGCCCATATCAGCCCCAGCATTTT	CASSQDYSPYQPQHF
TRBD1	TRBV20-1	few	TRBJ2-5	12	TGCAGTGCCCGGACAGGGGGGGAGACCCAGTACTTC	CSARTGGETQYF
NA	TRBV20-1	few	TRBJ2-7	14	TGCAGTGCTAGGGGTCGGCCGAGCTCCTACGAGCAGTACTTC	CSARGRPSSYEQYF
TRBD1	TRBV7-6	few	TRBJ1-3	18	TGTGCCAGCAGCTTAGTGACAGGGGCCATTTTCTCTGGAAACACCATATATTTT	CASSLVTGAIFSGNTIYF
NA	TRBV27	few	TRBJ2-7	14	TGTGCCAGCAGATCGACGCGGCTAGCAACCGAGCAGTACTTC	CASRSTRLATEQYF
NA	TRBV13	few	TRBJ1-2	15	TGTGCCAGCAGCTTCCGGGACGGGGCTAACTATGGCTACACCTTC	CASSFRDGANYGYTF
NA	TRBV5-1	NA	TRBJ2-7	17	TGCGCCAGCAGCTTGAGGGAAAAAGGCCTTAGCTCCTACGAGCAGTACTTC	CASSLREKGLSSYEQYF
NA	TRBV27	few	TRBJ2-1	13	TGTGCCAGCAGTTTAGAGCCCGGGTATGAGCAGTTCTTC	CASSLEPGYEQFF
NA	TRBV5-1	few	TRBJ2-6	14	TGCGCCAGCGGAGGGGGGGCTGGGGCCAACGTCCTGACTTTC	CASGGGAGANVLTF
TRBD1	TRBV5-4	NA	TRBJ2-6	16	TGTGCCAGCAGCTTGGAGGGACAGTCTGGGGCCAACGGCCTGACTTTC	CASSLEGQSGANGLTF
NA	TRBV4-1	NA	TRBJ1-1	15	TGCGCCAGCAGCCAAGATCCCCACGAGAACACTGAAGCTTTCTTT	CASSQDPHENTEAFF
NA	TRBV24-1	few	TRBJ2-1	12	TGTGCCACCAGTGATCGTTACAATGAGCAGTTCTTC	CATSDRYNEQFF
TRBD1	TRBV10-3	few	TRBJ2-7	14	TGTGCCATCAGACCGGGACAGGGGAGCAGGGAGCAGTACTTC	CAIRPGQGSREQYF
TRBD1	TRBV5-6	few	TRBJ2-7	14	TGTGCCAGCAGCTGGGGACAGGGCGCCTACGAGCAGTACTTC	CASSWGQGAYEQYF
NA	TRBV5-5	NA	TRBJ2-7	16	TGTGCCAGCAGCTTGGCGGCAGGCCACGACTCCTACGAGCAGTACTTC	CASSLAAGHDSYEQYF